The 4 T cell receptor beta chains below all came from one sample that was sequenced in a study of blood T cell repertoires in COVID-19. Assay: immunoSEQ multiplex PCR; the TCRdb copy retains only in-frame clones and omits some. This table holds some 180,000 clones, about 80% found once. Sequenced material: PBMCs or T cells enriched from blood (not recorded which). The receptors here all came from a man in his sixties who had been exposed to COVID-19.

The chain is built from TRBV28 and TRBJ2-3; 8 bases are shared with TRBD1. This CDR3 contains 16 residues. V was pared by 3 bases and J by 3 bases, with 8 bases of the junction left unmatched. The V gene's germline CDR1 is MDHEN and CDR2 SYDVKM. CDR3 residues: CASSFRGQLGTDTQYF. The DNA for the CDR3 is TGTGCCAGCAGTTTCAGGGGGCAGTTAGGAACAGATACGCAGTATTTT.

As DNA, the CDR3 is TGCGCCAGCAGCCCGACAGATACGCAGTATTTT. Amino acid sequence: CASSPTDTQYF. This sequence joins TRBV5-1 and TRBJ2-3; no definite D call. The CDR3 consists of 11 residues. The germline V gene has CDR1 SGHRS and CDR2 YFSETQ. V was cut by 4 bases and J by 3 bases, with 3 bases left in between.

The rearrangement links TRBV27 to TRBJ2-7; D is perhaps TRBD2 (5 bases). Germline V gives CDR1 MNHEY, CDR2 SMNVEV (reference sequence). Trimming shortened V by 7 bases and J by 2 bases, and 15 bases separated the two germline ends. The CDR3 totals 14 residues. CDR3 DNA: TGTGCCAGCATCGGAGGATTATCGCCCTACGAGCAGTACTTC. Its protein product is CASIGGLSPYEQYF.

The rearrangement joins TRBV24-1 to TRBJ1-2; possible D gene TRBD1, 5 bases. The CDR3 extends over 15 amino acids. In germline, CDR1 is KGHDR, CDR2 SFDVKD. V was trimmed by 3 bases and J by 8 bases, leaving 18 bases between them. In nucleotides, the CDR3 is TGTGCCACCAGTGATCTTCGGGGGGGTTCTGACGGCTACACCTTC. As protein: CATSDLRGGSDGYTF.